One and the same sample provided the 19 T cell receptor beta chains below, sequenced in a study of T cells in Graves' hyperthyroidism and ophthalmopathy. The source material, RNA transcripts, was used to amplify TCR beta CDR3 regions. First-round RT-PCR with HTBI primers amplified the TCR CDR3 region. Each CDR3 protein gets one entry after TCRdb re-called the multiplex PCR reads with MiXCR. The repertoire consists of some 360,000 distinct CDR3 sequences, with 15% to 20% occurring once and the leading ten covering around a sixth. Sequenced: blood. These receptor sequences come from a woman aged 35 to 49 with Graves' ophthalmopathy.

This clonotype was seen repeatedly, ten times or more. The DNA for the CDR3 is TGCGCCAGCAGCCCCGATTGGACAGGGAGCCCTGAAGCTTTCTTT. This sequence encodes CASSPDWTGSPEAFF. This chain links TRBV5-1 with TRBJ1-1; 8 positions agree with TRBD1. The CDR3 has 15 residues. CDR1 is SGHRS and CDR2 is YFSETQ in the germline V gene. Unmatched junction bases numbered 11, after V lost 4 bases and J lost 6 bases. Based on the CDR3 plus reference TRBV5-1 and TRBJ1-1, the full variable domain is KAGVTQTPRYLIKTRGQQVTLSCSPISGHRSVSWYQQTPGQGLQFLFEYFSETQRNKGNFPGRFSGRQFSNSRSEMNVSTLELGDSALYLCASSPDWTGSPEAFFGQGTRLTVV.

This clonotype showed up many times. The chain recombines TRBV20-1 with TRBJ2-7; TRBD2 agrees at 7 bases. Trimming at V came to 8 bases and at J to 3 bases, leaving 7 bases not matched to a gene. Germline V gives CDR1 DFQATT, CDR2 SNEGSKA (reference sequence). CDR3 length equals 12 residues. In DNA, the CDR3 is TGCAGTCGGGGGACTATGAACTACGAGCAGTACTTC. This codes for CSRGTMNYEQYF.

There are many counts of this clonotype. The chain has TRBV5-1 and TRBJ2-7; 9 bases are shared with TRBD1. Germline CDR1 and CDR2: SGHRS and YFSETQ. With V trimmed by 5 bases and J by 10 bases, 10 bases remained unmatched. The CDR3 has 13 amino acids. CDR3 nucleotide sequence: TGCGCCAGCAGTGAGGCGGGACAGGGTAAACAGTACTTC. Amino acid sequence: CASSEAGQGKQYF.

The V call is TRBV27, the J call TRBJ2-5; tentatively, D is TRBD1 (5 bases). V lost 8 bases and J 4 bases, leaving 11 bases between the germline ends. Germline V gene data show CDR1 as MNHEY and CDR2 as SMNVEV (reference sequence). CDR3 length equals 12 residues. This CDR3 reads CASRQGIETQYF. CDR3 DNA: TGTGCCAGCCGTCAGGGAATAGAGACCCAGTACTTC.

About this clonotype itself: A read error may account for a junction end that differs from germline. The chain carries TRBV12-3 or TRBV12-4 and TRBJ1-6; 8 bases line up with TRBD1. There are 14 residues in the CDR3. This CDR3 reads CASSSQGDNSPLNF. The CDR3 DNA is TGTGCCAGCAGCTCACAGGGGGACAATTCACCCCTCAACTTT.

This clonotype is a singleton in its sample. V is TRBV28 and J is TRBJ2-7; 7 bases are shared with TRBD1. The CDR3 is 16 residues long. V lost 5 bases, J lost 3 bases, and 13 bases stayed unmatched. Germline CDR1 MDHEN, CDR2 SYDVKM. The DNA of the CDR3 is TGTGCCAGCAGTCGGGTCACGGGACAGAAAAACTACGAGCAGTACTTC. Translation: CASSRVTGQKNYEQYF.

This clonotype was seen many times. J is TRBJ1-1 and V is TRBV10-2, with TRBD1 matching 8 bases. The CDR3 consists of 13 residues. Trimming removed 11 bases from V and 0 bases from J; junction bases left unmatched: 5. Germline-derived CDR1 and CDR2 are WSHSY and SAAADI. This CDR3 reads CACTGGVNTEAFF. In DNA, the CDR3 is TGCGCCTGTACAGGGGGTGTGAACACTGAAGCTTTCTTT.

In its sample, this clonotype was seen many times. V gene TRBV9 combines with J gene TRBJ2-7; a possible D gene is TRBD2 (6 bases). With 0 bases removed from V and 7 bases from J, the gap between germline ends came to 11 bases. This CDR3 spans 13 amino acids. Germline V lookup: CDR1 SGDLS, CDR2 YYNGEE. CDR3 nucleotide sequence: TGTGCCAGCAGCGTAGTGACGGCGGGGGAGCAGTACTTC. Translating gives CASSVVTAGEQYF.

The chain carries TRBV24-1 and TRBJ1-1; a possible D gene is TRBD1 (6 bases). The CDR3 spans 11 residues. Trimming removed 7 bases at V and 11 bases at J, with 13 bases between. The germline V gene encodes CDR1 KGHDR and CDR2 SFDVKD. This chain's CDR3 is CATRGGSRAFF. The CDR3 nucleotides read TGTGCCACCAGAGGGGGTTCGCGCGCTTTCTTT.

This clonotype has at least ten counts. The chain uses TRBV6-1 and TRBJ1-1, with D possibly TRBD1 on 5 matching bases. The CDR3 length is 14 residues. The germline V gene encodes CDR1 MNHNS and CDR2 SASEGT. With 3 bases removed from V and 6 bases from J, the gap between germline ends came to 14 bases. The CDR3: CASSEARAYPEAFF. In nucleotides, the CDR3 is TGTGCCAGCAGTGAGGCCAGGGCTTATCCTGAAGCTTTCTTT.

This clonotype was counted many times. The gene calls are TRBV20-1 and TRBJ1-1, with 7 bases lining up with TRBD1. V lost 4 bases and J lost 0; bases outside the gene matches: 8. Germline V gives CDR1 DFQATT, CDR2 SNEGSKA (reference sequence). CDR3 length equals 15 residues. CDR3 nucleotide sequence: TGCAGTGCTATCCCGATACAGGGGATGAACACTGAAGCTTTCTTT. Its protein product is CSAIPIQGMNTEAFF.

This clonotype appeared a few times. The V call is TRBV5-1, the J call TRBJ2-7, with D tentatively TRBD1 or TRBD2 (5 bases each). Germline V gives CDR1 SGHRS, CDR2 YFSETQ. Trimming removed 0 bases at V and 3 bases at J, with 10 bases between. The CDR3 length is 14 residues. In nucleotides, the CDR3 is TGCGCCAGCAGCTTGGCCATGGGACGCTACGAGCAGTACTTC. This gives the protein CASSLAMGRYEQYF. Supplemented by reference TRBV5-1 and TRBJ2-7, the full variable domain reads KAGVTQTPRYLIKTRGQQVTLSCSPISGHRSVSWYQQTPGQGLQFLFEYFSETQRNKGNFPGRFSGRQFSNSRSEMNVSTLELGDSALYLCASSLAMGRYEQYFGPGTRLTVT.

This clonotype was seen at least ten times. Here the CDR3 reads CSVGDRGREQYF. CDR3 sequence (DNA): TGCAGCGTGGGGGACAGGGGGCGAGAGCAGTACTTC. This rearrangement joins TRBV29-1 to TRBJ2-7; 12 nucleotides match TRBD1. This CDR3 comprises 12 residues. The V gene end was trimmed by 6 bases and the J gene end by 7 bases; junction bases not matched to a gene: 4. Germline V lookup: CDR1 SQVTM, CDR2 ANQGSEA.

The sample holds a few counts of this clonotype. This chain uses TRBV12-3 or TRBV12-4 with TRBJ2-7; TRBD1 matches at 10 bases. This CDR3 comprises 15 residues. The J segment lost 0 bases and the V segment lost 7 bases, leaving 6 bases of the junction unmatched. The CDR3 loop reads CASTLGQGISYEQYF. CDR3 DNA sequence: TGTGCCAGCACCTTGGGACAGGGGATCTCCTACGAGCAGTACTTC.

This clonotype has at least ten counts. The chain has TRBV9 and TRBJ1-2; D remains ambiguous. CDR3 length: 12 amino acids. Trimming took off 0 bases at V and 8 bases at J, with 8 bases between the two ends. Germline V gives CDR1 SGDLS, CDR2 YYNGEE. The CDR3 sequence: CASSVAGGGYTF. The CDR3 DNA reads TGTGCCAGCAGCGTAGCAGGTGGCGGCTACACCTTC.

This clonotype was observed many times. The rearrangement links TRBV9 to TRBJ2-2, with 7 bases identical to TRBD2. Germline V gene sequence: CDR1 SGDLS, CDR2 YYNGEE. This CDR3 region has 16 residues. Trimming at V came to 3 bases and at J to 4 bases, leaving 9 bases not matched to a gene. As DNA, the CDR3 is TGTGCCAGCAGCGGAACCTTGGGGGGGGTCACCGGGGAGCTGTTTTTT. Its protein is CASSGTLGGVTGELFF.

Many counts were recorded for this clonotype. The V call is TRBV12-3 or TRBV12-4, the J call TRBJ2-2, with 12 nucleotides matching TRBD2. Unmatched junction bases numbered 2, after V lost 6 bases and J lost 0 bases. The CDR3 runs 16 residues. CDR3 region: CASSGLAGSNTGELFF. CDR3 nucleotides: TGTGCCAGCAGCGGACTAGCGGGATCGAACACCGGGGAGCTGTTTTTT.

This clonotype was picked up many times. The chain uses TRBV7-2 and TRBJ1-1; 7 positions agree with TRBD1. The germline CDR1 and CDR2 sequences are SGHTA and FQGNSA. The CDR3 sequence is 14 residues long. Trimming took 3 bases from V and 5 from J; bases not matched to a gene: 6. The chain's CDR3 is CASSFEGARTEAFF. The CDR3 DNA reads as TGTGCCAGCAGCTTTGAGGGGGCGCGGACTGAAGCTTTCTTT.

This clonotype was observed at least ten times. This rearrangement joins TRBV11-3 to TRBJ2-7, with 7 bases lining up with TRBD2. Germline V lookup: CDR1 SGHNT, CDR2 YENEEA. This CDR3 comprises 14 residues. After removal of 5 bases from V and 10 bases from J, the junction contained 14 bases not matched to a gene. The CDR3 DNA reads TGTGCCAGCAGCGGGGGGGTTTTGACTAGCTCACAGTACTTC. Translation: CASSGGVLTSSQYF. The variable domain in full, with the rest retrieved from reference TRBV11-3 and TRBJ2-7, is EAGVVQSPRYKIIEKKQPVAFWCNPISGHNTLYWYLQNLGQGPELLIRYENEEAVDDSQLPKDRFSAERLKGVDSTLKIQPAELGDSAVYLCASSGGVLTSSQYFGPGTRLTVT.